This entry lists 8 T cell receptor beta chains sequenced from one sample in a study of cytomegalovirus exposure and HLA in healthy donors. Use of 60 Vbeta and 13 Jbeta primers characterized the PCR. Generated by immunoSEQ multiplex PCR, the TCRdb table keeps only in-frame clones and is missing some. In the table there are 85,000 to 130,000 clones, 70% to 80% of which are singletons. Sample: PBMCs. The receptors derive from a boy younger than 18 in good health and CMV-seronegative.

J is TRBJ2-1 and V is TRBV29-1, with 8 bases lining up with TRBD2. This CDR3 contains 16 residues. Germline-derived CDR1 and CDR2 are SQVTM and ANQGSEA. J was trimmed by 0 bases and V by 7 bases; bases with no gene match: 11. CDR3 loop: CSAKASGSFSYNEQFF. The CDR3 DNA sequence: TGCAGCGCCAAGGCTAGCGGGTCCTTCTCCTACAATGAGCAGTTCTTC.

J is TRBJ2-5 and V is TRBV30, with 7 positions matching TRBD1. Germline lookup yields CDR1 GTSNPN and CDR2 SVGIG (reference sequence). The V segment lost 1 base and the J segment 5 bases; nucleotides outside the gene matches: 16. The CDR3 has 17 residues. The CDR3 DNA sequence: TGTGCCTGGAGTGCCTCTCAACAGGGGAGTGGAGTGGAGACCCAGTACTTC. Protein: CAWSASQQGSGVETQYF.

The V call is TRBV18, the J call TRBJ2-7, with 8 bases identical to TRBD1. Germline V lookup: CDR1 KGHSH, CDR2 LQKENI. The CDR3 has 14 residues. Trimming cost V 6 bases and J 6 bases; bases outside gene matches: 10. The CDR3 DNA reads TGTGCCAGCTCGCCAGGACAGGGAGCGCTCGAGCAGTACTTC. This encodes CASSPGQGALEQYF.

This CDR3 is CASSSTSGGGIRGEQFF. The DNA of the CDR3 is TGCGCCAGCAGCAGCACTAGCGGGGGGGGCATCCGTGGTGAGCAGTTCTTC. The chain couples TRBV5-1 to TRBJ2-1; 13 nucleotides agree with TRBD2. This CDR3 spans 17 amino acids. V trimming: 4 bases; J trimming: 9 bases; junction bases outside the gene matches: 13. Looked up from germline, CDR1 is SGHRS and CDR2 is YFSETQ.

This chain uses TRBV27 with TRBJ2-5; D might be TRBD2 (6 bases). This CDR3 is 14 amino acids long. V was cut by 3 bases and J by 5 bases, with 13 bases left in between. CDR1 is MNHEY and CDR2 is SMNVEV in the germline V gene (reference sequence). Written as DNA, the CDR3 is TGTGCCAGCAGTTTTCCTGGGGGGACCGAGACCCAGTACTTC. Translation: CASSFPGGTETQYF.

V is TRBV5-4 and J is TRBJ2-7, with TRBD2 matching over 10 bases. The CDR3 has 16 residues. CDR1 SGHNT and CDR2 YYREEE come from the germline V gene (reference sequence). V dropped 0 bases and J dropped 2; count of bases not matched to a gene: 5. DNA for the CDR3: TGTGCCAGCAGCTTGGGGCTAGCGGGAGCCGCCTACGAGCAGTACTTC. The encoded protein is CASSLGLAGAAYEQYF.

The gene calls are TRBV13 and TRBJ2-7; TRBD1 might be the D (5 bases). The CDR3 has 12 amino acids. Looked up from germline, CDR1 is PRHDT and CDR2 is FYEKMQ (reference sequence). Trimming left V 3 bases short and J 2 bases short, with 5 bases between. The CDR3 DNA follows: TGTGCCAGCAGCTTGGACACCTACGAGCAGTACTTC. It translates to CASSLDTYEQYF.

The CDR3 sequence is CASSSRLAGGLNTGELFF. The CDR3 bases are TGTGCCAGCAGTTCAAGACTAGCGGGGGGGCTAAACACCGGGGAGCTGTTTTTT. The chain joins TRBV28 to TRBJ2-2, with 14 bases matching TRBD2. The V segment lost 4 bases and the J segment 2 bases; nucleotides outside the gene matches: 6. Germline CDR1 is MDHEN and CDR2 is SYDVKM. The length of the CDR3 is 18 residues.